This T cell receptor beta chain was documented in a study of neurological immune-mediated disorders. TCRdb re-derived calls from the 5' RACE reads in MiXCR, one entry per CDR3 protein. The repertoire includes around 130,000 distinct CDR3 sequences, around 3% of them detected once, and over 1% sits in the top ten. There are many counts of this clonotype. The sequenced sample was PBMCs. This sequence was found in a woman aged 25 to 39 with multiple sclerosis.

CDR3 bases: TGTGCCAGCAGCGAGACAACGACCGGGGAGCTGTTTTTT. Translating gives CASSETTTGELFF. The J gene is TRBJ2-2, the V gene TRBV7-8; D not certain. V lost 5 bases to trimming and J lost 5 bases, with 9 bases between them. CDR1 and CDR2 from the germline V gene are SGHVS and FQNEAQ. This CDR3 has 13 amino acids.